This T cell receptor beta chain was identified in a study of glioma-infiltrating T cells after dendritic cell vaccination. Overall study: Three intradermal dendritic cell vaccine injections were given every two weeks.

Before vaccination, two weeks after the third vaccination, and at progression, PBMC were collected. The germline V and J ends were trimmed by 0 bases and 5 bases, with 17 bases remaining between them. Germline values: CDR1 SGHNT, CDR2 YYREEE (reference sequence). CDR3 length equals 17 residues. This table comes from immunoSEQ multiplex PCR, and its TCRdb copy is limited to in-frame clones, with some not included. This sample has 40,000 to 60,000 clones, with less than 90% found just once. The chain employs TRBV5-4 and TRBJ2-2; possibly TRBD1 for D (6 bases). The source is a human donor with glioblastoma. Sequenced material: blood, taken before dendritic cell vaccination. Here the CDR3 DNA reads TGTGCCAGCAGCTTGGCAATGGTACAGGGTAATACCGGGGAGCTGTTTTTT. Amino acid sequence: CASSLAMVQGNTGELFF.